The 27 T cell receptor beta chains reported below all come from one sample, sequenced in a study of vaccination and CD4 T cells after COVID-19. Treatment meaning: approximately nine-day PBMC culture with coronavirus spike peptide pools or control peptides (ViraFEST assay). Those CD4+ T cells from the unexposed donor predate the COVID-19 pandemic (2011-2018). For these receptors, no antigen is known. Cultured CD4+ T cell DNA underwent sequencing with the Oncomine TCR Beta short-read assay. TCRdb itself ran the PCR reads through MiXCR, one entry per CDR3 protein. The sample shows some 7,200 distinct CDR3 sequences, around 46% of them seen only once. The sequenced sample was CD4+ T cells from blood, cultured in vitro. Receptors originate from a human donor in good health.

Here the CDR3 reads CASSQEGTGLTPLHF. The CDR3 nucleotides are TGCGCCAGCAGCCAAGAGGGGACAGGACTTACGCCCCTCCACTTT. The rearrangement links TRBV4-3 to TRBJ1-6, with 8 nucleotides matching TRBD1. V dropped 0 bases and J dropped 13; count of bases not matched to a gene: 8. The CDR3 is 15 residues long. CDR1 is LGHNA, CDR2 YSLEER, per germline.

The chain joins TRBV7-2 to TRBJ2-3, with unresolved D. The CDR3 spans 13 residues. Germline CDR1 SGHTA, CDR2 FQGNSA. V was trimmed by 5 bases and J by 1 base, leaving 7 bases between them. Written as DNA, the CDR3 is TGTGCCAGCAGCCTCTGGGGCACAGATACGCAGTATTTT. As protein: CASSLWGTDTQYF. Filled out from reference TRBV7-2 and TRBJ2-3, the complete variable domain reads GAGVSQSPSNKVTEKGKDVELRCDPISGHTALYWYRQSLGQGLEFLIYFQGNSAPDKSGLPSDRFSAERTGGSVSTLTIQRTQQEDSAVYLCASSLWGTDTQYFGPGTRLTVL.

V usage is TRBV7-2 and J usage is TRBJ2-5, with D possibly matching TRBD2 (6 bases). Germline CDR1 SGHTA, CDR2 FQGNSA. The ends were cut back, 7 bases at V and 1 base at J, with 19 bases in the middle. The CDR3 extends over 16 amino acids. CDR3 bases: TGTGCCAGCACCGCTGGGGGGTTGGTGGGCCAAGAGACCCAGTACTTC. As protein: CASTAGGLVGQETQYF.

The sample holds a few counts of this clonotype. The chain is built from TRBV7-8 and TRBJ1-5; tentative D call: TRBD1 (5 bases). This CDR3 comprises 14 residues. Germline-derived CDR1 and CDR2 are SGHVS and FQNEAQ. The germline V and J ends were trimmed by 5 bases and 7 bases, with 15 bases remaining between them. This CDR3 reads CASSGEGTKQPQHF. The CDR3 DNA reads TGTGCCAGCAGCGGGGAGGGGACGAAACAGCCCCAGCATTTT.

This clonotype was seen more than once but under ten times. The rearrangement joins TRBV21-1 to TRBJ1-2; the table assigns TRBD1, which was not confirmed against the DNA. TRBV21-1 is labeled a pseudogene. The CDR3 extends over 20 amino acids. CDR3: CASSKKGQGARLFPNYGYTF. The CDR3 region has the DNA TGTGCCAGCAGCAAAAAGGGACAGGGGGCGCGTCTTTTCCCCAACTATGGCTACACCTTC.

The chain links TRBV7-6 to TRBJ1-2, with a possible D match to TRBD1 (5 bases). The CDR3 is made up of 15 amino acids. V gave up 1 base and J gave up 4 bases, with 13 bases separating them. CDR1 is SGHVS, CDR2 FNYEAQ, per germline. The CDR3 spells CASSLVGAGLYGYTF. The CDR3 coding sequence is TGTGCCAGCAGCTTAGTCGGGGCAGGACTCTATGGCTACACCTTC.

The chain links TRBV7-9 to TRBJ2-1; TRBD2 might be the D (5 bases). The CDR3 is made up of 13 amino acids. The germline V gene has CDR1 SEHNR and CDR2 FQNEAQ (reference sequence). Trimming took 3 bases from V and 6 from J, leaving 9 bases between them. CDR3 region: CASSLTTLNEQFF. DNA of the CDR3: TGTGCCAGCAGCTTGACTACCCTCAATGAGCAGTTCTTC.

This clonotype was counted a few times. V gene TRBV2 combines with J gene TRBJ1-2; TRBD1 is a possible D gene (5 bases). V gave up 7 bases and J gave up 4 bases, with 16 bases separating them. This CDR3 region has 14 residues. CDR1 SNHLY and CDR2 FYNNEI come from the germline V gene. CDR3 nucleotides: TGTGCCAGCATCTCCCCCAGGGAGGGCTATGGCTACACCTTC. It translates to CASISPREGYGYTF.

The rearrangement links TRBV5-1 to TRBJ2-5; no clear D gene. Germline CDR1 reads SGHRS; CDR2 reads YFSETQ. The CDR3 loop spans 13 amino acids. The germline V and J ends were trimmed by 0 bases and 3 bases, with 6 bases remaining between them. The CDR3 protein is CASSLGGEETQYF. CDR3 nucleotides: TGCGCCAGCAGCTTGGGTGGGGAAGAGACCCAGTACTTC.

This clonotype was seen a handful of times. J is TRBJ2-3 and V is TRBV7-2; D not certain. CDR1 is SGHTA, CDR2 FQGNSA, per germline. Trimming shortened V by 4 bases and J by 0 bases, and 2 bases separated the two germline ends. The CDR3 totals 12 residues. The CDR3 here is CASSSSTDTQYF. As DNA, the CDR3 is TGTGCCAGCAGCTCGAGCACAGATACGCAGTATTTT.

This clonotype was seen just once. The chain links TRBV6-2 or TRBV6-3 to TRBJ2-7; a possible D gene is TRBD2 (6 bases). The V gene lost 7 bases and the J gene lost 0 bases, with 13 bases spanning the gap. In germline, CDR1 is MNHEY, CDR2 SVGEGT. The CDR3 runs to 14 residues. Here the CDR3 reads CASKAGPLSYEQYF. The CDR3 nucleotides read TGTGCCAGCAAGGCGGGGCCCCTCTCCTACGAGCAGTACTTC.

The genes are TRBV11-2 and TRBJ1-4; 9 positions match TRBD1. This CDR3 region has 15 residues. V was clipped by 3 bases and J by 3 bases; unmatched bases: 2. The germline V gene encodes CDR1 SGHAT and CDR2 FQNNGV. The CDR3 loop is CASSLTGGPNEKLFF. As DNA, the CDR3 is TGTGCCAGCAGCTTGACAGGGGGGCCTAATGAAAAACTGTTTTTT.

Comments on this clonotype: A junction end diverges from the germline sequence, so it may reflect a read error. The chain links TRBV11-2 to TRBJ1-2; TRBD1 matches 8 bases. The length of the CDR3 is 11 residues. From germline, CDR1 is SGHAT and CDR2 FQNNGV. CDR3 loop: CASSTEDRGLF. CDR3 DNA sequence: TGTGCCAGCAGCACCGAAGACAGGGGCCTTTTC.

This clonotype has just a few counts. The rearrangement uses TRBV9 and TRBJ2-7; the D call may be TRBD1 or TRBD2 (5 bases each). This CDR3 comprises 16 residues. Looked up from germline, CDR1 is SGDLS and CDR2 is YYNGEE. The V gene lost 0 bases and the J gene lost 2 bases, with 15 bases spanning the gap. Here the CDR3 reads CASSVGAGTYAYEQYF. CDR3 nucleotides: TGTGCCAGCAGCGTAGGGGCCGGGACGTACGCCTACGAGCAGTACTTC. Supplemented by reference TRBV9 and TRBJ2-7, the full variable domain reads DSGVTQTPKHLITATGQRVTLRCSPRSGDLSVYWYQQSLDQGLQFLIQYYNGEERAKGNILERFSAQQFPDLHSELNLSSLELGDSALYFCASSVGAGTYAYEQYFGPGTRLTVT.

The chain carries TRBV6-2 or TRBV6-3 and TRBJ2-1, with TRBD2 identical over 13 bases. The germline V gene has CDR1 MNHEY and CDR2 SVGEGT. J gave up 11 bases and V 6 bases, and 4 bases lay outside the gene matches. The CDR3 has 13 residues. In nucleotides, the CDR3 is TGTGCCAGCAGGATTGGGACTAGCGGGAAGCAGTTCTTC. It encodes CASRIGTSGKQFF.

This clonotype was detected only a few times. CDR3 DNA sequence: TGTGCCAGCAGCCAGCTAACAGATACGCAGTATTTT. Translating gives CASSQLTDTQYF. The rearrangement joins TRBV6-1 to TRBJ2-3; D unresolved. Per germline, CDR1 MNHNS and CDR2 SASEGT. The V end lost 6 bases, the J end lost 3 bases, and 7 bases lay between the germline ends. The CDR3 spans 12 residues.

The rearrangement joins TRBV18 to TRBJ2-1; D tentatively reads TRBD1 or TRBD2 (5 bases each). The CDR3 has 15 residues. CDR1 KGHSH and CDR2 LQKENI come from the germline V gene. Trimming pared 1 base from V and 5 bases from J, leaving 12 bases between. The DNA of the CDR3 is TGTGCCAGCTCACCACTAGCCCGGGACGACAATGAGCAGTTCTTC. It translates to CASSPLARDDNEQFF.

The chain carries TRBV7-9 and TRBJ1-2, with TRBD1 identical over 12 bases. CDR1 is SEHNR, CDR2 FQNEAQ, per germline (reference sequence). This CDR3 is 15 amino acids long. J lost 4 bases, V lost 2 bases, and 2 bases had no gene match. The CDR3 loop reads CASSLPGQGAYGYTF. The CDR3 DNA is TGTGCCAGCAGCTTACCGGGACAGGGGGCCTATGGCTACACCTTC.

This clonotype was seen only a few times. The rearrangement uses TRBV18 and TRBJ1-6; 8 nucleotides line up with TRBD1. CDR3 length equals 16 residues. Germline trimming cut 2 bases from V and 2 bases from J; bases unmatched to any gene: 2. Looked up from germline, CDR1 is KGHSH and CDR2 is LQKENI. Written as DNA, the CDR3 is TGTGCCAGCTCACCAGGACAGGGAACCTATAATTCACCCCTCCACTTT. It is translated as CASSPGQGTYNSPLHF.

V and J are TRBV25-1 and TRBJ2-3; perhaps TRBD1 as D (8 bases). The CDR3 is made up of 19 amino acids. Per germline, CDR1 MGHDK and CDR2 SYGVNS. V lost 3 bases and J 7 bases, leaving 29 bases between the germline ends. The CDR3 region has the DNA TGTGCCAGCAGTGATCCGCCGGGAGTAGAAGGACAGGGAGGGCATACGCAGTATTTT. Residues: CASSDPPGVEGQGGHTQYF. Filled out from reference TRBV25-1 and TRBJ2-3, the complete variable domain reads EADIYQTPRYLVIGTGKKITLECSQTMGHDKMYWYQQDPGMELHLIHYSYGVNSTEKGDLSSESTVSRIRTEHFPLTLESARPSHTSQYLCASSDPPGVEGQGGHTQYFGPGTRLTVL.

This clonotype qualifies as large. This chain uses TRBV6-1 with TRBJ2-7; 7 bases align to TRBD2. V was pared by 3 bases and J by 2 bases, with 7 bases of the junction left unmatched. CDR1 MNHNS and CDR2 SASEGT come from the germline V gene. The CDR3 runs 15 residues. The DNA of the CDR3 is TGTGCCAGCAGTGAGGGGGGGGGGAGGCCCTACGAGCAGTACTTC. The encoded protein is CASSEGGGRPYEQYF.

V is TRBV27 and J is TRBJ2-1, with 10 bases fitting TRBD1. The CDR3 is made up of 16 amino acids. V was pared by 6 bases and J by 4 bases, with 9 bases of the junction left unmatched. Germline CDR1 reads MNHEY; CDR2 reads SMNVEV (reference sequence). The CDR3 coding sequence is TGTGCCAGCAGAAACCCGACAGGGGGCAGGTACAATGAGCAGTTCTTC. Its protein product is CASRNPTGGRYNEQFF.

V and J are TRBV5-4 and TRBJ1-1; TRBD1 matches 7 bases. The CDR3 is 15 amino acids. The junction had 9 bases not matched to a gene; V was cut back by 3 bases and J by 4 bases. Germline CDR1 SGHNT, CDR2 YYREEE (reference sequence). CDR3 DNA: TGTGCCAGCAGCTCTATGACAGGGTCGGGCACTGAAGCTTTCTTT. Amino acid sequence: CASSSMTGSGTEAFF. The full variable domain, its missing parts supplied by reference TRBV5-4 and TRBJ1-1, is ETGVTQSPTHLIKTRGQQVTLRCSSQSGHNTVSWYQQALGQGPQFIFQYYREEENGRGNFPPRFSGLQFPNYSSELNVNALELDDSALYLCASSSMTGSGTEAFFGQGTRLTVV.

V is TRBV10-3 and J is TRBJ1-2, with 9 bases fitting TRBD1. The germline gives CDR1 ENHRY, CDR2 SYGVKD. Losses at the gene ends were 10 bases for V and 4 bases for J; bases not matched to a gene: 7. The CDR3 spans 13 residues. CDR3 loop: CATGTGIGYGYTF. The CDR3 coding sequence is TGTGCCACCGGGACAGGGATCGGCTATGGCTACACCTTC.

V gene TRBV7-9 combines with J gene TRBJ1-5; D gene uncertain. Germline CDR1 is SEHNR and CDR2 is FQNEAQ (reference sequence). The CDR3 contains 14 residues. V shed 5 bases and J shed 4 bases, with 12 bases lying between them. The CDR3 protein is CASSPIGGNQPQHF. The CDR3, as DNA: TGTGCCAGCAGCCCTATCGGAGGGAATCAGCCCCAGCATTTT. Full variable domain (outside the CDR3, taken from reference TRBV7-9 and TRBJ1-5): DTGVSQNPRHKITKRGQNVTFRCDPISEHNRLYWYRQTLGQGPEFLTYFQNEAQLEKSRLLSDRFSAERPKGSFSTLEIQRTEQGDSAMYLCASSPIGGNQPQHFGDGTRLSIL.

The V call is TRBV7-9, the J call TRBJ2-1; 11 bases fit TRBD1. This CDR3 has 16 residues. Germline V gene lookup returns CDR1 SEHNR and CDR2 FQNEAQ (reference sequence). Germline trimming cut 1 base from V and 7 bases from J; bases unmatched to any gene: 6. For the CDR3, the DNA is TGTGCCAGCAGCTTAGGAGAGGGGACAGGGGGAAATGAGCAGTTCTTC. This encodes CASSLGEGTGGNEQFF.

This rearrangement joins TRBV6-1 to TRBJ1-2; D is undetermined. This CDR3 is 15 amino acids long. CDR1 and CDR2 from the germline V gene are MNHNS and SASEGT. Trimming pared 5 bases from V and 0 bases from J, leaving 13 bases between. CDR3 DNA sequence: TGTGCCAGCAGTCAGAGGACTCCAGCTAACTATGGCTACACCTTC. It yields the protein CASSQRTPANYGYTF.